This T cell receptor (beta chain) came from a study of blood T cells in healthy people across ages. This clonotype was seen only a few times. Per-sample yields of isolated PBMCs were at least 7 million. Primed by a sample-barcoded 5' primer and a J-beta primer mix, a second PCR proceeded for about 6 to 12 cycles. MiXCR, run by TCRdb on the 5' RACE reads, gives a single entry per CDR3 protein. Of around 780,000 distinct CDR3 sequences detected, roughly 50% appear once; the ten largest clones hold roughly 25%. The origin of this receptor is a man aged 35 to 55 in good health. Sequenced: blood.

The CDR3 DNA follows: TGTGCCAGCAGCCGACAGACTATTCAGTACTTC. Its translation is CASSRQTIQYF. V is TRBV6-2 or TRBV6-3 and J is TRBJ2-4; maybe TRBD1 (5 bases). Germline-derived CDR1 and CDR2 are MNHEY and SVGEGT. The CDR3 has 11 amino acids. V lost 6 bases, J lost 10 bases, and 10 bases lay in between.